The present entry profiles one T cell receptor beta chain with its context. Its target is unknown. The data originate from a study of T cell responses to AZD1222 COVID-19 vaccine. Whole-study findings and limits: Baseline seropositivity characterized only a handful of AZD1222 recipients. Mostly white British, mostly female donors; authors suggested clonal diversity may be underestimated.

Profiled with immunoSEQ multiplex PCR; TCRdb holds only in-frame clones, not every one. The data show 140,000 to 150,000 clones, 90% to 95% seen once. The starting material was peripheral blood, obtained on day 0 of AZD1222 vaccination. The origin of this receptor is an adult in good health.

The chain's CDR3 is CASSLGGVTEAFF. The CDR3 DNA follows: TGTGCCAGCAGCTTGGGGGGGGTCACTGAAGCTTTCTTT. The chain carries TRBV5-6 and TRBJ1-1; D might be TRBD1 (5 bases). The CDR3 contains 13 residues. V shed 0 bases and J shed 4 bases, with 7 bases lying between them. Germline V lookup: CDR1 SGHDT, CDR2 YYEEEE.